This section outlines one T cell receptor beta chain sequence together with its context. Its specificity is unknown. Germline V gene sequence: CDR1 MNHEY, CDR2 SVGAGI. The ends were cut back, 11 bases at V and 5 bases at J, with 18 bases in the middle. CDR3 length: 13 amino acids. Sequencing used immunoSEQ multiplex PCR; TCRdb keeps in-frame clones, though not all of them. The table records about 58,000 clones, 60% to 85% of them present only once. The sample belongs to a study of vaccination effects on CD4 cells after COVID-19. Study results and limitations: Clones that were induced by infection or by vaccine showed marked contraction late after vaccination. Only 1 of 255 vaccine-induced clones from healthy vaccinees cross-reacted with common cold coronaviruses.

With approximately 9 days of culture completed, CD4+ T cells were isolated. Vaccinated participants had no history of SARS-CoV-2 infection and tested negative for nucleocapsid antibodies. This chain connects TRBV6-5 to TRBJ1-1; unclear D gene. This clonotype originated in a human donor who received a COVID-19 vaccine. The material sequenced was CD4+ T cells from PBMCs cultured without peptide, taken before COVID-19 vaccination. Written as DNA, the CDR3 is TGTGCCGCCCGGACCTTAGCGGGGACTGAAGCTTTCTTT. This sequence encodes CAARTLAGTEAFF.